These 11 T cell receptor beta chains share one sample of origin, sequenced in a study of T cells in Graves' hyperthyroidism and ophthalmopathy. Researchers took RNA transcripts and amplified the TCR beta CDR3 regions from them. The HTBI primer set served for first-round RT-PCR of the TCR CDR3. MiXCR, applied by TCRdb to the multiplex PCR reads, yields one record per CDR3 protein. Of about 840,000 distinct CDR3 sequences in the sample, around 38% were seen once. The sequencing input was blood. These receptors came from a man aged 18 to 30 with Graves' hyperthyroidism.

The chain couples TRBV7-3 to TRBJ2-7; unclear D gene. This CDR3 contains 14 residues. Looked up from germline, CDR1 is SGHTA and CDR2 is FQGTGA. Trimming shortened V by 7 bases and J by 2 bases, and 15 bases separated the two germline ends. The CDR3 bases are TGTGCCAGCAAGGAAGTCGAGCGAACCTACGAGCAGTACTTC. Protein: CASKEVERTYEQYF.

The chain couples TRBV12-3 or TRBV12-4 to TRBJ2-5, with unresolved D. There are 14 residues in the CDR3. Deletions cut 6 bases from V and 1 base from J, with 12 bases between. DNA of the CDR3: TGTGCCAGCAGCTCCCCGGGTGCCCAAGAGACCCAGTACTTC. This translates into CASSSPGAQETQYF.

There are a few counts of this clonotype. In DNA, the CDR3 is TGTGCCAGCAGCTTGCCCTGGGACAGGTCAACCGGGGAGCTGTTTTTT. Translation gives CASSLPWDRSTGELFF. The rearrangement joins TRBV7-2 to TRBJ2-2, with 8 bases identical to TRBD1. Trimming took 3 bases from V and 5 from J; bases not matched to a gene: 8. The CDR3 is made up of 16 amino acids. Germline V CDR1 and CDR2: SGHTA, FQGNSA.

This clonotype was detected once. The chain joins TRBV20-1 to TRBJ2-2, with 9 bases aligning to TRBD1. Germline assignment: CDR1 DFQATT and CDR2 SNEGSKA (reference sequence). The CDR3 has 15 amino acids. J lost 7 bases, V lost 0 bases, and 6 bases had no gene match. In DNA, the CDR3 is TGCAGTGCTAGAGATGCGGGACAGGGAGGCGGGGAGCTGTTTTTT. Amino acids: CSARDAGQGGGELFF.

This clonotype is a singleton in its sample. The chain employs TRBV10-3 and TRBJ1-1; D is uncertain. This CDR3 spans 17 amino acids. Trimming removed 10 bases at V and 0 bases at J, with 24 bases between. Germline V gene sequence: CDR1 ENHRY, CDR2 SYGVKD. The CDR3 sequence: CASSLSPSHSVNTEAFF. The CDR3 DNA sequence: TGTGCCAGCAGCTTGTCGCCCTCCCATTCGGTGAACACTGAAGCTTTCTTT.

This sequence joins TRBV25-1 and TRBJ2-5, with 8 bases that match TRBD2. The CDR3 spans 16 residues. Germline CDR1 and CDR2: MGHDK and SYGVNS. V trimming: 6 bases; J trimming: 3 bases; junction bases outside the gene matches: 12. This CDR3 reads CASSPRVAGHKETQYF. DNA of the CDR3: TGTGCCAGCAGCCCCCGGGTAGCGGGGCACAAAGAGACCCAGTACTTC.

In this sample, this clonotype turned up many times. The CDR3 region is CSAPTSGQETQYF. CDR3 bases: TGCAGTGCTCCTACTAGCGGGCAAGAGACCCAGTACTTC. The gene calls are TRBV20-1 and TRBJ2-5; the match to TRBD2 covers 9 bases. With V trimmed by 5 bases and J by 2 bases, 3 bases remained unmatched. Germline V CDR1 and CDR2: DFQATT, SNEGSKA (reference sequence). This CDR3 is 13 amino acids long.

The rearrangement links TRBV25-1 to TRBJ1-2; 7 bases map to TRBD1. Germline V gene data show CDR1 as MGHDK and CDR2 as SYGVNS. Unmatched junction bases numbered 9, after V lost 4 bases and J lost 1 base. CDR3 length equals 16 residues. CDR3 DNA sequence: TGTGCCAGCAGTGCTCGCAGGGACAGCCTTAACTATGGCTACACCTTC. Amino acids: CASSARRDSLNYGYTF.

There are many counts of this clonotype. The chain carries TRBV20-1 and TRBJ2-7; D might be TRBD2 (6 bases). The CDR3 runs to 13 residues. Germline CDR1 reads DFQATT; CDR2 reads SNEGSKA (reference sequence). V was shortened by 6 bases and J by 2 bases, with 14 bases between the two germline ends. CDR3 protein: CSARRGMAYEQYF. The CDR3 region has the DNA TGCAGTGCCCGTCGGGGGATGGCCTACGAGCAGTACTTC.

A few counts support this clonotype. The chain is built from TRBV6-5 and TRBJ2-5; D may be TRBD2 (5 bases). The CDR3 is made up of 14 amino acids. From germline, CDR1 is MNHEY and CDR2 SVGAGI. V lost 2 bases and J 5 bases, leaving 12 bases between the germline ends. Here the CDR3 DNA reads TGTGCCAGCAGTTACGATCGTGGGGAGGAGACCCAGTACTTC. Encoded protein: CASSYDRGEETQYF.

This clonotype appeared a few times. The CDR3 does not close with the conserved phenylalanine or tryptophan, likely indicating a read error. No DNA is shown, since the ends of the CDR3 on it are uncertain; the CDR3 is the one TCRdb lists. This rearrangement joins TRBV19 to TRBJ1-1. Germline V gene lookup returns CDR1 LNHDA and CDR2 SQIVND (reference sequence). The CDR3 adds up to 8 amino acids, both ends counted. The CDR3 protein is CASSMAGL.